Described below is a single T cell receptor beta chain sequence and its context. Its antigen is unidentified. Only in-frame clones appear in the TCRdb table, and some are missing; sequencing was by immunoSEQ multiplex PCR. The sample consists of tens of thousands of clones, 88% of them appearing once. These data belong to a study of OX40 agonist ivuxolimab in advanced cancers. Study-level information: Earlier treatment with anti-PD-1, anti-PD-L1 or anti-CTLA-4 was permitted, and around 36% had received some.

Study outcomes and limitations: Partly responding patients at 0.1-3.0 mg/kg showed some of the smallest clonal expansion. CD4+ and CD8+ blood T cells expanded clonally by week 6 at 0.1 to 3.0 mg/kg.

The cohort excluded patients with autoimmune disease history or systemic immunosuppression. In germline, CDR1 is SGHAT, CDR2 FQNNGV. The ends lost 1 base at V and 4 bases at J; junction bases unmatched: 5. The CDR3 consists of 15 residues. The origin of this receptor is an adult with an advanced solid tumor such as melanoma, head and neck, liver or kidney cancer. This chain uses TRBV11-2 with TRBJ2-3; TRBD2 aligns across 7 bases. The material was CD4+ or CD8+ T cells sorted from blood, obtained in a trial of the OX40 agonist ivuxolimab. The CDR3 region is CASSLGPREADTQYF. The CDR3 DNA reads as TGTGCCAGCAGCTTAGGGCCACGGGAGGCAGATACGCAGTATTTT.